This record covers a single TCR beta chain. The repertoire was sequenced with immunoSEQ multiplex PCR; TCRdb's copy has only in-frame clones and lacks some. The sample has fewer than 300,000 clones, around nine tenths seen once. The CDR3 covers 15 residues. V dropped 3 bases and J dropped 2; count of bases not matched to a gene: 8. Germline V gene data show CDR1 as GTSNPN and CDR2 as SVGIG (reference sequence). The entry originates in a study of blood T cell repertoires in COVID-19. The sequencing sample was made of peripheral blood. The sequence was collected from a man aged 35 to 55 who had recovered from COVID-19. The V and J genes are TRBV30 and TRBJ2-3; 7 positions agree with TRBD2. The DNA for the CDR3 is TGTGCCTGGAGCTCGCGGGAGCTACACACAGATACGCAGTATTTT. It codes for CAWSSRELHTDTQYF.